A single sample gave rise to the 3 T cell receptor beta chains below, sequenced in a study of cytomegalovirus exposure and HLA in healthy donors. Primers: 60 Vbeta forward and 13 Jbeta reverse. Here immunoSEQ multiplex PCR was the method, and the copy in TCRdb shows in-frame clones only, minus some. The sample has around 150,000 clones; 80% are singletons. Sequencing was performed on PBMCs. The receptors originated from a man aged 30 to 39 in good health.

CDR3 sequence: CASRVSGITDTQYF. The CDR3 DNA reads as TGTGCCAGTAGAGTTAGCGGGATCACAGATACGCAGTATTTT. The chain employs TRBV19 and TRBJ2-3, with 8 bases fitting TRBD2. V lost 6 bases and J lost 2; bases outside the gene matches: 4. This CDR3 has 14 residues. Germline lookup yields CDR1 LNHDA and CDR2 SQIVND (reference sequence).

This clone was seen only a few times. The rearrangement links TRBV6-5 to TRBJ1-3, with a possible D match to TRBD1 (5 bases). Germline V CDR1 and CDR2: MNHEY, SVGAGI. The length of the CDR3 is 13 residues. With 6 bases removed from V and 0 bases from J, the gap between germline ends came to 6 bases. CDR3 residues: CASSRVSGNTIYF. For the CDR3, the DNA is TGTGCCAGCAGCAGGGTCTCTGGAAACACCATATATTTT.

The gene calls are TRBV7-9 and TRBJ1-1; 7 bases agree with TRBD1. Trimming removed 5 bases from V and 4 bases from J; junction bases left unmatched: 1. Per germline, CDR1 SEHNR and CDR2 FQNEAQ (reference sequence). The CDR3 length is 12 residues. For the CDR3, the DNA is TGTGCCAGCAGCCCAGGGGGCACTGAAGCTTTCTTT. Translated, it gives CASSPGGTEAFF.